This passage covers 19 T cell receptor beta chains from one sample sequenced in a study of cytomegalovirus exposure and HLA in healthy donors. The PCR used 60 Vbeta and 13 Jbeta primers. Here immunoSEQ multiplex PCR was the method, and the copy in TCRdb shows in-frame clones only, minus some. Among roughly 190,000 clones, approximately 85% were seen once, and the ten largest hold around 0.8%. Material for sequencing was PBMCs. Source of these receptors: a woman aged 18-29 years in good health and CMV-seronegative.

The chain couples TRBV5-1 to TRBJ1-6; D might be TRBD1 (5 bases). This CDR3 has 16 amino acids. Between the trimmed V and J ends, which lost 4 bases and 7 bases, there was a span of 18 bases. The germline V gene encodes CDR1 SGHRS and CDR2 YFSETQ. The CDR3 protein is CASSPGDLGENSPLHF. In DNA, the CDR3 is TGCGCCAGCAGCCCCGGAGACCTAGGGGAAAATTCACCCCTCCACTTT. Full variable domain (missing parts from reference TRBV5-1 and TRBJ1-6): KAGVTQTPRYLIKTRGQQVTLSCSPISGHRSVSWYQQTPGQGLQFLFEYFSETQRNKGNFPGRFSGRQFSNSRSEMNVSTLELGDSALYLCASSPGDLGENSPLHFGNGTRLTVT.

The V call is TRBV28, the J call TRBJ2-1; 9 positions agree with TRBD2. The germline V gene has CDR1 MDHEN and CDR2 SYDVKM. The CDR3 covers 17 residues. V lost 6 bases, J lost 4 bases, and 13 bases stayed unmatched. CDR3 region: CASRYLAGTTEYNEQFF. DNA for the CDR3: TGTGCCAGCAGATACCTAGCGGGAACAACGGAATACAATGAGCAGTTCTTC.

V usage is TRBV29-1 and J usage is TRBJ2-5, with D maybe TRBD2 (6 bases). CDR1 is SQVTM, CDR2 ANQGSEA, per germline. Trimming stripped 4 bases from V and 4 bases from J, with 16 bases between. The CDR3 consists of 14 residues. The CDR3 loop reads CSVGGVRLRETQYF. CDR3 DNA: TGCAGCGTTGGGGGGGTCAGGCTAAGAGAGACCCAGTACTTC.

This clone was picked up a small number of times. The chain uses TRBV4-1 and TRBJ1-5; D is uncertain. Germline lookup yields CDR1 MGHRA and CDR2 YSYEKL. The V gene lost 0 bases and the J gene lost 0 bases, with 9 bases spanning the gap. The CDR3 spans 16 residues. Here the CDR3 reads CASSQEIVYSNQPQHF. CDR3 DNA: TGCGCCAGCAGCCAAGAGATAGTTTATAGCAATCAGCCCCAGCATTTT.

This clone turned up a few times. The J gene is TRBJ1-1, the V gene TRBV6-5, with D unresolved. The V and J ends lost 5 bases and 7 bases respectively, with 17 bases between them. The germline V gene encodes CDR1 MNHEY and CDR2 SVGAGI. The CDR3 has 14 residues. CDR3 amino acids: CASSRPGRTHEAFF. DNA of the CDR3: TGTGCCAGCAGTCGCCCGGGTCGAACCCATGAAGCTTTCTTT.

This clone was seen just once. The J gene is TRBJ2-1, the V gene TRBV9, with TRBD2 matching 7 bases. J was trimmed by 7 bases and V by 0 bases; bases with no gene match: 7. Germline V gives CDR1 SGDLS, CDR2 YYNGEE. This CDR3 has 15 amino acids. This chain's CDR3 is CASSVDPSGKNEQFF. The CDR3, as DNA: TGTGCCAGCAGCGTAGATCCTAGCGGTAAGAATGAGCAGTTCTTC.

The chain carries TRBV30 and TRBJ2-2; possibly TRBD2 for D (5 bases). This CDR3 is built from 18 residues. The V and J ends lost 0 bases and 3 bases respectively, with 20 bases between them. Germline-derived CDR1 and CDR2 are GTSNPN and SVGIG (reference sequence). The CDR3 is CAWSVENDGVLDTGELFF. The CDR3 DNA reads as TGTGCCTGGAGTGTTGAAAATGACGGGGTTTTGGACACCGGGGAGCTGTTTTTT.

The chain uses TRBV10-3 and TRBJ2-5; 8 bases are shared with TRBD2. The J call could be wrong; TRBJ2-7 is a better fit for the DNA end. The germline V gene encodes CDR1 ENHRY and CDR2 SYGVKD. The CDR3 contains 14 residues. The CDR3 DNA follows: TGTGCCATCAGTAGCGGGACTAGGGGGTACGAGCAGTACTTC. It specifies CAISSGTRGYEQYF.

This chain connects TRBV5-5 to TRBJ1-1, with D tentatively TRBD1 (5 bases). Germline V lookup: CDR1 SGHKS, CDR2 YYEKEE (reference sequence). Trimming took 4 bases from V and 6 from J, leaving 13 bases between them. The CDR3 loop spans 13 amino acids. The CDR3 spells CASSLSGAAEAFF. CDR3 coding DNA: TGTGCCAGCAGCCTTAGCGGGGCGGCTGAAGCTTTCTTT.

The chain uses TRBV6-5 and TRBJ2-6; D unclear. The V gene lost 0 bases and the J gene lost 0 bases, with 6 bases spanning the gap. CDR3 length: 16 amino acids. CDR1 and CDR2 (germline): MNHEY, SVGAGI. This CDR3 reads CASSYSAGSGANVLTF. In DNA form, the CDR3 reads TGTGCCAGCAGTTACTCAGCCGGCTCTGGGGCCAACGTCCTGACTTTC.

The V and J genes are TRBV6-6 and TRBJ2-7; 7 bases agree with TRBD1. The V gene end was trimmed by 8 bases and the J gene end by 4 bases; junction bases not matched to a gene: 5. The CDR3 is made up of 12 amino acids. Per the germline V gene, CDR1 is MNHNY and CDR2 is SVGAGI (reference sequence). The CDR3 DNA reads as TGTGCCAGCTCGACAGGGAGTTACGAGCAGTACTTC. Its protein product is CASSTGSYEQYF.

J is TRBJ2-2 and V is TRBV19, with D unclear. The CDR3 runs 11 residues. CDR1 and CDR2 (germline): LNHDA, SQIVND (reference sequence). V gave up 9 bases and J gave up 8 bases, with 10 bases separating them. The CDR3 DNA sequence: TGTGCCAGCCGACTTGCTGGGGAGCTGTTTTTT. It codes for CASRLAGELFF.

The rearrangement uses TRBV2 and TRBJ2-1; perhaps TRBD2 as D (5 bases). From germline, CDR1 is SNHLY and CDR2 FYNNEI. The CDR3 is 14 amino acids. V gave up 6 bases and J gave up 3 bases, with 12 bases separating them. As DNA, the CDR3 is TGTGCCAGCAGGGACTCCGGGGACTACAATGAGCAGTTCTTC. Translated, it gives CASRDSGDYNEQFF.

J is TRBJ2-7 and V is TRBV6-5; 10 nucleotides match TRBD2. Trimming cost V 7 bases and J 3 bases; bases outside gene matches: 9. This CDR3 is 15 amino acids long. The germline V gene encodes CDR1 MNHEY and CDR2 SVGAGI. DNA for the CDR3: TGTGCCAGCATCGGGAGGGAGCGGGGGGGCTACGAGCAGTACTTC. This codes for CASIGRERGGYEQYF.

V gene TRBV4-2 combines with J gene TRBJ1-4; weak D call: TRBD1 (5 bases). V lost 5 bases and J lost 12, with 25 bases in between. CDR3 length: 16 residues. Germline lookup yields CDR1 LGHNA and CDR2 YNFKEQ. The CDR3 region is CASSGGLLPGGEELFF. The DNA of the CDR3 is TGTGCCAGCAGCGGGGGACTCCTGCCCGGGGGAGAAGAACTGTTTTTT.

This clone was counted a few times. In DNA, the CDR3 is TGTGCCAGCAGAATTACAGGGGTTGATGAAAAACTGTTTTTT. Amino acids: CASRITGVDEKLFF. The V gene is TRBV6-1, the J gene TRBJ1-4, with 7 bases matching TRBD1. The germline gives CDR1 MNHNS, CDR2 SASEGT. The V gene end was trimmed by 6 bases and the J gene end by 6 bases; junction bases not matched to a gene: 7. CDR3 length: 14 residues.

This chain joins TRBV19 and TRBJ1-5; 8 nucleotides line up with TRBD1. CDR1 is LNHDA, CDR2 SQIVND, per germline (reference sequence). The trim removed 1 base at V and 7 bases at J, leaving 3 bases unmatched. This CDR3 spans 14 amino acids. This CDR3 is CASSIGDRFQPQHF. In DNA, the CDR3 is TGTGCCAGTAGTATAGGGGACAGGTTCCAGCCCCAGCATTTT.

The genes are TRBV6-5 and TRBJ2-7; 13 positions match TRBD2. This CDR3 is 15 amino acids long. Germline V CDR1 and CDR2: MNHEY, SVGAGI. J was trimmed by 6 bases and V by 9 bases; bases with no gene match: 11. Here the CDR3 reads CASHLGTSGATEQYF. The CDR3 DNA reads as TGTGCCAGTCACCTCGGGACTAGCGGGGCTACCGAGCAGTACTTC.

The gene calls are TRBV5-1 and TRBJ2-1, with 9 bases that match TRBD2. Per the germline V gene, CDR1 is SGHRS and CDR2 is YFSETQ. V was clipped by 2 bases and J by 0 bases; unmatched bases: 15. The CDR3 has 20 amino acids. This CDR3 reads CASSLRASGTTASSYNEQFF. CDR3 DNA: TGCGCCAGCAGCTTAAGGGCTAGCGGGACGACTGCGAGCTCCTACAATGAGCAGTTCTTC.